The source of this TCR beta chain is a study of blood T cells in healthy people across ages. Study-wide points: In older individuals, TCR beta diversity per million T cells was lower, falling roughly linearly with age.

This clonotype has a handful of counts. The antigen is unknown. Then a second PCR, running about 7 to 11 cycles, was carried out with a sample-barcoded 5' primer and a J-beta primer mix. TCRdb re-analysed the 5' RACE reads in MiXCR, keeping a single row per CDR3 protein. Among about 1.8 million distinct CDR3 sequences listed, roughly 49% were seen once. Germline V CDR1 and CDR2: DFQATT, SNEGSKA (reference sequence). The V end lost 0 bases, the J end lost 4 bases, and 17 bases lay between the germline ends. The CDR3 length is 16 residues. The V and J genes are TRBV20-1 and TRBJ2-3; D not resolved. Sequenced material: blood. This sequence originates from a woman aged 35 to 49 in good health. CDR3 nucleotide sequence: TGCAGTGCTAGAGATCAGGAAACCCCACTGGCAGATACGCAGTATTTT. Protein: CSARDQETPLADTQYF.